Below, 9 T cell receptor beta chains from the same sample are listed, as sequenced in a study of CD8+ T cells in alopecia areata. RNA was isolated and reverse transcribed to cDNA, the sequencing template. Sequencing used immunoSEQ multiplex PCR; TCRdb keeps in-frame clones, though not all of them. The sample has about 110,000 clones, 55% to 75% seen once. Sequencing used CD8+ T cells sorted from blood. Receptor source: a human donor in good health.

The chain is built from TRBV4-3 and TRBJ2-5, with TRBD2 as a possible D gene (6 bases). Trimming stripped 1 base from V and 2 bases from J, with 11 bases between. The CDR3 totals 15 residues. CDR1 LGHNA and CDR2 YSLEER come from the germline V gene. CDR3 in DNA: TGCGCCAGCAGCCAAGCGGGGGACGTACAAGAGACCCAGTACTTC. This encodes CASSQAGDVQETQYF.

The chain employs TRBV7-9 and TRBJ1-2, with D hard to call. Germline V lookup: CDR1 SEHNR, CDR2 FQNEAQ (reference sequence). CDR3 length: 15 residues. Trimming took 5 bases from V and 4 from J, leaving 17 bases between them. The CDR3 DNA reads TGTGCCAGCAGCATAGTATCGCCCGCGTTCTATGGCTACACCTTC. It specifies CASSIVSPAFYGYTF.

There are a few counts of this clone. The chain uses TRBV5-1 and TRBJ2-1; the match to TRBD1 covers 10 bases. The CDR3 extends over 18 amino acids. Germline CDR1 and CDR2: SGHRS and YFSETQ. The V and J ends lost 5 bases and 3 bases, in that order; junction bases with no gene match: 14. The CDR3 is CASSYFADRGLFYNEQFF. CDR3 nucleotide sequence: TGCGCCAGCAGTTATTTCGCAGACAGGGGGCTTTTCTACAATGAGCAGTTCTTC.

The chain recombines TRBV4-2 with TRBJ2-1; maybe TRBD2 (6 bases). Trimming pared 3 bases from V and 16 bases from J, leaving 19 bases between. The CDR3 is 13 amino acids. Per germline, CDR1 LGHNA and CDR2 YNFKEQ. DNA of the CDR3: TGTGCCAGCAGCCAGTATCAAGGCGGGGCCGTATTCTTC. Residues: CASSQYQGGAVFF.

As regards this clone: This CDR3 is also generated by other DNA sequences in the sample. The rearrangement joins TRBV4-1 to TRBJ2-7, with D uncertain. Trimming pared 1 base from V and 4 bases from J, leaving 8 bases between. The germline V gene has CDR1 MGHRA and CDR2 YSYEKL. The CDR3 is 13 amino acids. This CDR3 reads CASSQVGPYEQYF. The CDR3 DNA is TGCGCCAGCAGCCAAGTCGGGCCTTACGAGCAGTACTTC.

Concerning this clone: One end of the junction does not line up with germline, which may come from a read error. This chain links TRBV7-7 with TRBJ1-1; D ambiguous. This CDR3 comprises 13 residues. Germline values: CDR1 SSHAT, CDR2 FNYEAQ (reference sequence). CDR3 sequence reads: CASSFTENTEAFF. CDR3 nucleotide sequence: TGTGCTAGCAGCTTTACGGAGAACACTGAAGCTTTCTTT.

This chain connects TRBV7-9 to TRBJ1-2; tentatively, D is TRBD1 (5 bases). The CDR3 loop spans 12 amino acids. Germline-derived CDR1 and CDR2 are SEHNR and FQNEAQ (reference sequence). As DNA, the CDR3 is TGTATGGAAGGGGATTATCTCTATGGCTACACCTTC. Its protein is CMEGDYLYGYTF. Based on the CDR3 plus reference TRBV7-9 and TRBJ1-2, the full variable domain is DTGVSQNPRHKITKRGQNVTFRCDPISEHNRLYWYRQTLGQGPEFLTYFQNEAQLEKSRLLSDRFSAERPKGSFSTLEIQRTEQGDSAMYLCMEGDYLYGYTFGSGTRLTVV.

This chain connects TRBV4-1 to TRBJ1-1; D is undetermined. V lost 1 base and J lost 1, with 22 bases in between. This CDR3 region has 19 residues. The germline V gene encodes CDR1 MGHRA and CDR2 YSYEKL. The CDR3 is CASSQVYFWFAKGNTEAFF. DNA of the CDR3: TGCGCCAGCAGCCAAGTTTATTTCTGGTTCGCGAAGGGGAACACTGAAGCTTTCTTT.

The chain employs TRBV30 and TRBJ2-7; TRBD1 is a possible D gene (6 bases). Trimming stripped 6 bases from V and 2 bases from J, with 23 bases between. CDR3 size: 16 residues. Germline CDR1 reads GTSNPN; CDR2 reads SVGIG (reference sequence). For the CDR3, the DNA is TGTGCCTGCCTCTCTCGGTGGCAGGGGCGCCCCTACGAGCAGTACTTC. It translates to CACLSRWQGRPYEQYF.